The sequence of this TCR beta chain was determined in a study of cytomegalovirus exposure and HLA in healthy donors. Study-wide results and limits: Specificity for CMV antigens was confirmed in vitro for a few of the CMV-associated chains. A later analysis reportedly identified an Asian-associated ancestry cluster as carrying fewer N-insertions than the 666-donor mean. Later analysis suggested most CMV-associated TCR beta chains were HLA-restricted.

Concerning this clone itself: Its specificity is unknown.

V lost 1 base and J 0 bases, leaving 9 bases between the germline ends. CDR1 and CDR2 (germline): MNHEY, SVGAGI. CDR3 length: 16 residues. The PCR contained 60 Vbeta and 13 Jbeta primers. The repertoire was sequenced with immunoSEQ multiplex PCR; TCRdb's copy has only in-frame clones and lacks some. The table records approximately 140,000 clones, roughly 79% of them present only once. Donors were ostensibly healthy at sampling, although undocumented immune exposures were probable. Sequenced sample: PBMCs. This receptor was taken from a woman between 50 and 59 years old in good health and CMV-seronegative. V and J are TRBV6-5 and TRBJ1-4, with D possibly being TRBD1 (6 bases). As DNA, the CDR3 is TGTGCCAGCAGTTACTGGGGGGGCACAACTAATGAAAAACTGTTTTTT. Its protein product is CASSYWGGTTNEKLFF.